This T cell receptor (beta chain) was observed in a study of blood T cell repertoires in COVID-19. Looking at the study overall: T cells, B-cell-depleted T cells, or PBMCs provided the cDNA or gDNA that served as material.

As originally analysed: Scientists estimated how many nucleated cells there were by amplifying reference gene primers. Produced via immunoSEQ multiplex PCR; TCRdb's table is partial and in-frame only. V, J and clone size reflect that table, while D and trimming were determined from the DNA. The sample comprises approximately 150,000 clones, roughly 82% of which are singletons, and 13% to 15% rests with the top ten. This clone was seen a handful of times. The source of this sequence is a human donor with acute or convalescent COVID-19. The donor label of this sample is uncertain. The sequenced material came from peripheral blood.

The CDR3 bases are TGTGCCAGCTCACCCCCCGGGACAGGGCAGGAGCAGTACTTC. As protein: CASSPPGTGQEQYF. The rearrangement joins TRBV18 to TRBJ2-7; 9 bases fit TRBD1. With 3 bases clipped from V and 7 bases from J, the junction kept 7 bases outside the gene matches. Germline V gene data show CDR1 as KGHSH and CDR2 as LQKENI. There are 14 residues in the CDR3.